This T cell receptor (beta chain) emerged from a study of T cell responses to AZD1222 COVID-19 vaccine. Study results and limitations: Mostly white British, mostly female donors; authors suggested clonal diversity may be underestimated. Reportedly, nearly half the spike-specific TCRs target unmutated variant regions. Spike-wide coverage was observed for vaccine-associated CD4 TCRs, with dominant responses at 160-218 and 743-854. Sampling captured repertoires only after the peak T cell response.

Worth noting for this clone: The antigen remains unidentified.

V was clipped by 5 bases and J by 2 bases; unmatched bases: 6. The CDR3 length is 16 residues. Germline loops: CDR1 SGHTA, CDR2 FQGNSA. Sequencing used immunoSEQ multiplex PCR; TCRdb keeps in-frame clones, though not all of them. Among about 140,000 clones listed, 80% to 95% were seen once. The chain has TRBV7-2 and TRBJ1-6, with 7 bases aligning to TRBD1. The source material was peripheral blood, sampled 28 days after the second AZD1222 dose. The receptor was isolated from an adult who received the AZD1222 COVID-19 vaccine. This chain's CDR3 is CASSTRQGTYNSPLHF. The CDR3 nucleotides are TGTGCCAGCAGCACCCGACAGGGCACCTATAATTCACCCCTCCACTTT.